The present T cell receptor beta chain was sequenced within a study of T-cell reconstitution after alpha-beta-depleted transplantation in children. Study-wide results and caveats: After transplant, at about two months, alpha-beta T cells were reportedly derived from several hundred expanded graft clones. Some patients' high day-60 TCRbeta diversity was attributed to recipient cells surviving conditioning. The main origin of T-cell counts and diversity one year after transplant was newly produced T cells.

This clonotype was found a few times. What it recognizes is unknown. Germline V gene data show CDR1 as ENHRY and CDR2 as SYGVKD. After removal of 4 bases from V and 0 bases from J, the junction contained 1 base not matched to a gene. The CDR3 contains 15 residues. Molecular barcoding with unique molecular identifiers was used for the TCRbeta library. From the PCR reads, TCRdb called clonotypes with MiXCR, one entry per CDR3 protein. The sample carries about 1,000,000 distinct CDR3 sequences, around 30% recorded once. The chain is built from TRBV10-3 and TRBJ2-2, with 8 bases lining up with TRBD1. The specimen was PBMCs, mostly from graft donor cells, collected 360 days after TCRalphabeta/CD19-depleted stem cell transplant. This receptor was identified in a boy in the first two years of life who had a stem cell transplant for SCID, so the T cells may come from the graft donor. The CDR3 protein is CAISGTGPNTGELFF. As DNA, the CDR3 is TGTGCCATCAGTGGGACAGGGCCGAACACCGGGGAGCTGTTTTTT.